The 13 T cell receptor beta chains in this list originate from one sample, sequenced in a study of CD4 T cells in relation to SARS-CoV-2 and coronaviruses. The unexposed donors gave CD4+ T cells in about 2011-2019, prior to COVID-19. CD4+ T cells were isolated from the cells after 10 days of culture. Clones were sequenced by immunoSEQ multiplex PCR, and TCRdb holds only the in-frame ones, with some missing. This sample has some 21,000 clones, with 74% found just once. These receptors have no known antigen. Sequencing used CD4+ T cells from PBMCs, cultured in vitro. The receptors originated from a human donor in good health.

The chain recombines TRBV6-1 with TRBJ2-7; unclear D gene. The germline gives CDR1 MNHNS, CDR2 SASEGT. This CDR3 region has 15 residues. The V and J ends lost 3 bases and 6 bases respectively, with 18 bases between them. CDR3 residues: CASSEFGGQLVEQYF. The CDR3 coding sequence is TGTGCCAGCAGTGAGTTCGGTGGGCAGTTGGTCGAGCAGTACTTC.

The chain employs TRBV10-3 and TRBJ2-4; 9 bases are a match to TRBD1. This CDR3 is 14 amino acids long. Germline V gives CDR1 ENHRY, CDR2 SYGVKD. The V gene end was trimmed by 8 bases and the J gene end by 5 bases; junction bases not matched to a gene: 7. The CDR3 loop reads CAISGQGSQNIQYF. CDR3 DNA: TGTGCCATCTCTGGACAGGGGTCCCAAAACATTCAGTACTTC.

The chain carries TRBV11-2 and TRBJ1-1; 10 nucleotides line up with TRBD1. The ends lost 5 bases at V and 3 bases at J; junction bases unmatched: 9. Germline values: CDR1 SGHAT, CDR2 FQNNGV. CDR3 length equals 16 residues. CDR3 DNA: TGTGCCAGCAGCCCTCGCCTCGGACAGGGGGACACTGAAGCTTTCTTT. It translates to CASSPRLGQGDTEAFF.

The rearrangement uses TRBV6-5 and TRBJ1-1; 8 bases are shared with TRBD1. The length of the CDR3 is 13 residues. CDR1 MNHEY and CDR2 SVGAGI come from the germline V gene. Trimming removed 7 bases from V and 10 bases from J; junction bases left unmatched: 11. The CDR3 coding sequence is TGTGCCAGCACCCCGGATGGACAGGGTCGAGCTTTCTTT. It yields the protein CASTPDGQGRAFF.

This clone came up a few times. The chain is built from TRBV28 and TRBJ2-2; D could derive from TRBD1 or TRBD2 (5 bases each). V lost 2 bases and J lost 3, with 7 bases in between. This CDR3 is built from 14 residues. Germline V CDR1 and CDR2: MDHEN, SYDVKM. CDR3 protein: CASSLGTYTGELFF. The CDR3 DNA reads TGTGCCAGCAGTTTAGGGACGTACACCGGGGAGCTGTTTTTT. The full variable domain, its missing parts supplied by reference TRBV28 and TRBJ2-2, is DVKVTQSSRYLVKRTGEKVFLECVQDMDHENMFWYRQDPGLGLRLIYFSYDVKMKEKGDIPEGYSVSREKKERFSLILESASTNQTSMYLCASSLGTYTGELFFGEGSRLTVL.

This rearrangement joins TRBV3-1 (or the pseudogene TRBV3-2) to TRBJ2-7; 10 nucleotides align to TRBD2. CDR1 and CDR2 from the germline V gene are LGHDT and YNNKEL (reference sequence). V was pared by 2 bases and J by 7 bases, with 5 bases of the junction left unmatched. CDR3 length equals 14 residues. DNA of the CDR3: TGTGCCAGCAGCCAACTAGCGGGGGCTTGGGAGCAGTACTTC. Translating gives CASSQLAGAWEQYF.

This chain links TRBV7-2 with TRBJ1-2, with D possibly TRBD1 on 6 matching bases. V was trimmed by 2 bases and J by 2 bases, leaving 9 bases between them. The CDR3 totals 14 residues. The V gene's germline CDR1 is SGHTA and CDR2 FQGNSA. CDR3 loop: CASSLRQENYGYTF. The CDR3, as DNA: TGTGCCAGCAGCTTAAGACAGGAAAACTATGGCTACACCTTC.

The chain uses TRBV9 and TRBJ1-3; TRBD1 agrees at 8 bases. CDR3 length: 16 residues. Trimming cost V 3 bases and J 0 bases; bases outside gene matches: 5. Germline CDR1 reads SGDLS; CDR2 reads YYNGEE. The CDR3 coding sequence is TGTGCCAGCAGCGCGGGCACAGGGGGCTCTGGAAACACCATATATTTT. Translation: CASSAGTGGSGNTIYF.

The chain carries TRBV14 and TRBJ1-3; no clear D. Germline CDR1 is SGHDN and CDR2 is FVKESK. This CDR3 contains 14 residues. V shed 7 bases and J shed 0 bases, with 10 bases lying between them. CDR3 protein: CASKLQSSGNTIYF. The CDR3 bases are TGTGCCAGCAAACTGCAGAGCTCTGGAAACACCATATATTTT.

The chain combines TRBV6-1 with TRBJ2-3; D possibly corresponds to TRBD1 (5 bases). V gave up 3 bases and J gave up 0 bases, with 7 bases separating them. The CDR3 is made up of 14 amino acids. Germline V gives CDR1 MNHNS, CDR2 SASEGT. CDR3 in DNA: TGTGCCAGCAGTGACAGGGTTAGCACAGATACGCAGTATTTT. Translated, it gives CASSDRVSTDTQYF.

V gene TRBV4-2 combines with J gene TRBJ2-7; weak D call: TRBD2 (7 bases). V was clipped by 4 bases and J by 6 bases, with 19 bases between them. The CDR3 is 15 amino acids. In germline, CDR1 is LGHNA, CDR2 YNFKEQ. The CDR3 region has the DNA TGTGCCAGCAGCCTTCGGGGGGCTAGCGGAGGCGAGCAGTACTTC. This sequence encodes CASSLRGASGGEQYF.

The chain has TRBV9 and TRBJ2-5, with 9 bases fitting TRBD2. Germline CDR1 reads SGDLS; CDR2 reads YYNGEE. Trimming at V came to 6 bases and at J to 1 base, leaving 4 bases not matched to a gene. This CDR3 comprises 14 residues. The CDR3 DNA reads TGTGCCAGCACGGGCGGGAGGGCCCAAGAGACCCAGTACTTC. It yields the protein CASTGGRAQETQYF. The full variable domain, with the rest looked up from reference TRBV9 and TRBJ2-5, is DSGVTQTPKHLITATGQRVTLRCSPRSGDLSVYWYQQSLDQGLQFLIQYYNGEERAKGNILERFSAQQFPDLHSELNLSSLELGDSALYFCASTGGRAQETQYFGPGTRLLVL.

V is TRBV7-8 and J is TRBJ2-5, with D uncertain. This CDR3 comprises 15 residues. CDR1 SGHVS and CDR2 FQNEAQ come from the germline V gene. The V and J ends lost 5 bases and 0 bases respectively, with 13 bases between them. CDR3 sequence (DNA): TGTGCCAGCAGCCACGACCTAAGGGACCAAGAGACCCAGTACTTC. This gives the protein CASSHDLRDQETQYF.